This T cell receptor beta chain originates from a study of blood T cell repertoires in COVID-19. In the study overall: The study drew acute and convalescent COVID-19 samples from the United States, Italy and Spain. PBMCs, B-cell-depleted T cells, or T cells provided the cDNA or gDNA that made up the material.

In the study's own analysis: Estimates of nucleated cell counts were drawn from the amplification of reference gene primers. Repertoires were generated with immunoSEQ multiplex PCR, while TCRdb's copy carries only in-frame clones and drops some. That table furnishes V, J and clone size, whereas the DNA furnished D and trimming. The sample has 150,000 to 190,000 clones; roughly 81% are singletons. CDR1 SNHLY and CDR2 FYNNEI come from the germline V gene. The V end lost 6 bases, the J end lost 4 bases, and 4 bases lay between the germline ends. The CDR3 is made up of 11 amino acids. Patients from Seattle were sampled longitudinally, starting during active infection.

The sample consisted of peripheral blood. This clonotype was sampled from a woman aged 55-70 years with COVID-19, enrolled during active disease. This chain links TRBV2 with TRBJ1-5; D remains ambiguous. The CDR3 here is CASSLNQPQHF. CDR3 sequence (DNA): TGTGCCAGCAGCCTAAATCAGCCCCAGCATTTT.